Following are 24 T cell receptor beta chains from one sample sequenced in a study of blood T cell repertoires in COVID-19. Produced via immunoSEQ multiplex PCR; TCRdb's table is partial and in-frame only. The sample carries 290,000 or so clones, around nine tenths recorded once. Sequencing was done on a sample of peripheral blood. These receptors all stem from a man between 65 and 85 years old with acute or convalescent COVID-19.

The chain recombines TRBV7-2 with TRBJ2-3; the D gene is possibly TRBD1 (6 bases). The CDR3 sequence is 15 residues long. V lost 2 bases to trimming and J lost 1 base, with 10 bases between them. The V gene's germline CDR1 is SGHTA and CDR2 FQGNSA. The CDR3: CASSLSRTGTDTQYF. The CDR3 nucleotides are TGTGCCAGCAGCTTATCCCGGACAGGCACAGATACGCAGTATTTT.

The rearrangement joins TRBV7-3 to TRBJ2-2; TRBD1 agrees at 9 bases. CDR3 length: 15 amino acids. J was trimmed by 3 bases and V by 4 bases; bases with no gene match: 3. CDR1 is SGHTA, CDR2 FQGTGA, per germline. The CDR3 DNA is TGTGCCAGCAGCTATACAGGGGGCGACACCGGGGAGCTGTTTTTT. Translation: CASSYTGGDTGELFF.

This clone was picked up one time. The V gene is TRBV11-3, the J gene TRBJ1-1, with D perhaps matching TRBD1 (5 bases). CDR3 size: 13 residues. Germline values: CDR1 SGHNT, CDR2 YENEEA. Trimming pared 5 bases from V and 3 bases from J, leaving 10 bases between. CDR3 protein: CASSPGGDTEAFF. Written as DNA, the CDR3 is TGTGCCAGCAGCCCGGGAGGGGACACTGAAGCTTTCTTT.

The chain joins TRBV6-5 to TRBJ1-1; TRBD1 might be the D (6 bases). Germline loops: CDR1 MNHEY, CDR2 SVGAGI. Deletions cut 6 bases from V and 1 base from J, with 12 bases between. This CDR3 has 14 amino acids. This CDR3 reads CASRPQGRNTEAFF. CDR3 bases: TGTGCCAGCAGACCACAGGGCCGGAACACTGAAGCTTTCTTT.

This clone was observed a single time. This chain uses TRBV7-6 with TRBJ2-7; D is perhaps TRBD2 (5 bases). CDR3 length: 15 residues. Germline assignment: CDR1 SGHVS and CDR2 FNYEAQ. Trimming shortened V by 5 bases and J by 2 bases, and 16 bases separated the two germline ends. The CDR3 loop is CASSLGERRTYEQYF. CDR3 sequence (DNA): TGTGCCAGCAGCCTGGGAGAGCGGCGAACCTACGAGCAGTACTTC.

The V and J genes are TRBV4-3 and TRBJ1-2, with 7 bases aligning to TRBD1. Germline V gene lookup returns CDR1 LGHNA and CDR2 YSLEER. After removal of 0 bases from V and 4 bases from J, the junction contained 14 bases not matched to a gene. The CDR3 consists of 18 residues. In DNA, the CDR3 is TGCGCCAGCAGCCAAGATTTTGGAACAGGGGCGCCCTTCTATGGCTACACCTTC. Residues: CASSQDFGTGAPFYGYTF.

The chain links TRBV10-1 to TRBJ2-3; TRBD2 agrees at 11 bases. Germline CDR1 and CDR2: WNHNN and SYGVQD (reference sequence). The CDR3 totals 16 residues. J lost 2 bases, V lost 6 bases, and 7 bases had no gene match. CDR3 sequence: CASSVGLAGSTDTQYF. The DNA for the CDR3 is TGCGCCAGCAGCGTCGGACTAGCGGGTTCCACAGATACGCAGTATTTT.

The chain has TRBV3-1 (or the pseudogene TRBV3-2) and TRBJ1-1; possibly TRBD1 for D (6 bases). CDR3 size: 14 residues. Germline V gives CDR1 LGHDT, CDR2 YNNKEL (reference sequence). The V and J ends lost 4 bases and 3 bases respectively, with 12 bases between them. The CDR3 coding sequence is TGTGCCAGCAGCCCAGACCCAGGGGACACTGAAGCTTTCTTT. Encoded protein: CASSPDPGDTEAFF.

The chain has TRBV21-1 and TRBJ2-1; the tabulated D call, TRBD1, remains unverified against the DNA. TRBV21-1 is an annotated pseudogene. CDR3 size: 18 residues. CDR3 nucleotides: TGTGCCAGCAGCAAAGCGGGACAGGGGGGCAGTTCCTACAATGAGCAGTTCTTC. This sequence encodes CASSKAGQGGSSYNEQFF.

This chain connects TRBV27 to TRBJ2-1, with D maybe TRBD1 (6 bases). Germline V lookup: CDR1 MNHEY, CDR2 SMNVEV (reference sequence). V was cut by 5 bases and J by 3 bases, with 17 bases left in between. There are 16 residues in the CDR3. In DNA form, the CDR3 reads TGTGCCAGCAGTCCTCCCCCGACAGGAATCTACAATGAGCAGTTCTTC. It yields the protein CASSPPPTGIYNEQFF.

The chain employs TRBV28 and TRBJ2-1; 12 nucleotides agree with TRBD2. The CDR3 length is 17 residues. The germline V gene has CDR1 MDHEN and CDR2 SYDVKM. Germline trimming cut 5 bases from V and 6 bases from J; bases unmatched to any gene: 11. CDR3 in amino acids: CASSPIGLAGGRNEQFF. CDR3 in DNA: TGTGCCAGCAGTCCGATAGGTCTAGCGGGAGGGCGCAATGAGCAGTTCTTC.

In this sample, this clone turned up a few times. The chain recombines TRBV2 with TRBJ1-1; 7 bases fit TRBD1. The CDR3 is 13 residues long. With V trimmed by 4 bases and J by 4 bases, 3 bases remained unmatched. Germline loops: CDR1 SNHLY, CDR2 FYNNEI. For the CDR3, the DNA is TGTGCCAGCAGTGGACAGGGAGGCACTGAAGCTTTCTTT. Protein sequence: CASSGQGGTEAFF.

This CDR3 reads CSVDGGNTEAFF. The CDR3 nucleotides are TGCAGCGTTGACGGGGGGAACACTGAAGCTTTCTTT. V gene TRBV29-1 combines with J gene TRBJ1-1, with D maybe TRBD1 (5 bases). The germline V gene encodes CDR1 SQVTM and CDR2 ANQGSEA. Trimming took 3 bases from V and 1 from J, leaving 6 bases between them. The CDR3 runs 12 residues.

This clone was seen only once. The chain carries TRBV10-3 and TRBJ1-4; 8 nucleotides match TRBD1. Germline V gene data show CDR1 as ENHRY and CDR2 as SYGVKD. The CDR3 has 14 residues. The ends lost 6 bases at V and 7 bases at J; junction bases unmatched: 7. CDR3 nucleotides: TGTGCCATCAGAGGACAGGGACGGGGTGAAAAACTGTTTTTT. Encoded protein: CAIRGQGRGEKLFF.

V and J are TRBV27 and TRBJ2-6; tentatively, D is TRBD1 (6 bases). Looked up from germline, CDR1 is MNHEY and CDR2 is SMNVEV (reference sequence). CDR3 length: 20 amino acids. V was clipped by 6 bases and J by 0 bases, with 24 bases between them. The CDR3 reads CASRISIGQSTRSGANVLTF. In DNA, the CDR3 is TGTGCCAGCAGAATCTCGATCGGACAGTCAACCCGCTCTGGGGCCAACGTCCTGACTTTC.

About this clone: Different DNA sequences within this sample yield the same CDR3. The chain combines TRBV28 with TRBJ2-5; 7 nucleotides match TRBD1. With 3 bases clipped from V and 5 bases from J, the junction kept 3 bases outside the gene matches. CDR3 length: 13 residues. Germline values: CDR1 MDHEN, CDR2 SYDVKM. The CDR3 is CASSLAGGETQYF. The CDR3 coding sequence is TGTGCCAGCAGTTTGGCAGGGGGTGAGACCCAGTACTTC. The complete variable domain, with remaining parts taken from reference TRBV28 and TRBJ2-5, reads DVKVTQSSRYLVKRTGEKVFLECVQDMDHENMFWYRQDPGLGLRLIYFSYDVKMKEKGDIPEGYSVSREKKERFSLILESASTNQTSMYLCASSLAGGETQYFGPGTRLLVL.

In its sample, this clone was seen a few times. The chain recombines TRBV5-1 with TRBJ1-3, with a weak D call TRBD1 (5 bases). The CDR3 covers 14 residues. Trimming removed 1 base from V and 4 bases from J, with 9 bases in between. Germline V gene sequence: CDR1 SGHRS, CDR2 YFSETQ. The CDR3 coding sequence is TGCGCCAGCAGCTTGTCAGGGTCCGGAAACACCATATATTTT. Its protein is CASSLSGSGNTIYF.

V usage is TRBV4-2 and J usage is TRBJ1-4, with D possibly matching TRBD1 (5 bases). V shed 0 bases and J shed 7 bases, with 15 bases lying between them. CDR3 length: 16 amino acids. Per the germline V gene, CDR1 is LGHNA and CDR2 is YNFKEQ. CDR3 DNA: TGTGCCAGCAGCCAAGATCCCGCCAGGGTCGGTGAAAAACTGTTTTTT. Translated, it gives CASSQDPARVGEKLFF.

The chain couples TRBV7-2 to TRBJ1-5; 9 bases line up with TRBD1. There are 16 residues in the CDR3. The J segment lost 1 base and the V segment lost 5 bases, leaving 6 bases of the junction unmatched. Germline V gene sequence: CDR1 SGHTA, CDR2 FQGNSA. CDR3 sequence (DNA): TGTGCCAGCAGCCCCGGGACAGGGTTGAGCAATCAGCCCCAGCATTTT. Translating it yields CASSPGTGLSNQPQHF. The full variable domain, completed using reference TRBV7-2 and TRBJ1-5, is GAGVSQSPSNKVTEKGKDVELRCDPISGHTALYWYRQSLGQGLEFLIYFQGNSAPDKSGLPSDRFSAERTGGSVSTLTIQRTQQEDSAVYLCASSPGTGLSNQPQHFGDGTRLSIL.

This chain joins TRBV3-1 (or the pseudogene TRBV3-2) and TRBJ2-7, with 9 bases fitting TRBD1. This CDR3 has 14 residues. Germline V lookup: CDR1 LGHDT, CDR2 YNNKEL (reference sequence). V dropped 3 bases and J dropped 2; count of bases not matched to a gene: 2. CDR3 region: CASSQDRGTYEQYF. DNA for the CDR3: TGTGCCAGCAGCCAGGACAGGGGTACCTACGAGCAGTACTTC.

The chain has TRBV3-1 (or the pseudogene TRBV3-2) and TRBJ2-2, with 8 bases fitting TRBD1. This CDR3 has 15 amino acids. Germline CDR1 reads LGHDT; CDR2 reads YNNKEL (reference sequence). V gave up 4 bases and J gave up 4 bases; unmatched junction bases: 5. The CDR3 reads CASSLQGAGTGELFF. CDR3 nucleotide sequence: TGTGCCAGCAGCCTCCAGGGGGCGGGCACCGGGGAGCTGTTTTTT.

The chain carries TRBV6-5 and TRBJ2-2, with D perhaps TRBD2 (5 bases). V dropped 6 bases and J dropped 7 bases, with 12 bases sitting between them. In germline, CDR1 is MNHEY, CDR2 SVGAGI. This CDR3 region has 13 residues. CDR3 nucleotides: TGTGCCAGCAGCCCCGGACTGGGCGGGGAGCTGTTTTTT. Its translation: CASSPGLGGELFF.

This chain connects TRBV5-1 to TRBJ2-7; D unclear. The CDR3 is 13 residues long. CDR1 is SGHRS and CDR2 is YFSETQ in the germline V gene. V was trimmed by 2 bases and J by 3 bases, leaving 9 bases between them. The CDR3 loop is CASSFTHSYEQYF. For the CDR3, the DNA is TGCGCCAGCAGCTTCACCCACAGCTACGAGCAGTACTTC.

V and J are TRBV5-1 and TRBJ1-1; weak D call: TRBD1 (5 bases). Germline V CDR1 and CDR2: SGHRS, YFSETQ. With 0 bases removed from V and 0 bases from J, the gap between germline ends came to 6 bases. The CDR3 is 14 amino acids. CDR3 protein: CASSLDRLNTEAFF. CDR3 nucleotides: TGCGCCAGCAGCTTGGACAGGTTGAACACTGAAGCTTTCTTT.